This TCR beta chain was sequenced during a study of blood T cell repertoires in COVID-19. Enrolled during active infection, Seattle patients were then followed longitudinally. Here immunoSEQ multiplex PCR was the method, and the copy in TCRdb shows in-frame clones only, minus some. This table holds about 64,000 clones, 88% found once. This CDR3 is 14 amino acids long. The V gene lost 7 bases and the J gene lost 3 bases, with 14 bases spanning the gap. Germline CDR1 and CDR2: SGHRS and YFSETQ. The source of this sequence is a woman aged 55-69 years with COVID-19, enrolled during active disease. V usage is TRBV5-1 and J usage is TRBJ1-3; maybe TRBD1 (6 bases). Sequencing was carried out using peripheral blood. The CDR3, as DNA: TGCGCCAGCCACGGGGGGGCAGATGGAAACACCATATATTTT. Translating gives CASHGGADGNTIYF.